Listed below are T cell receptor beta chains from one sample, sequenced in a study of graft-versus-host responses after intestinal transplantation. Assay: immunoSEQ multiplex PCR; the TCRdb copy retains only in-frame clones and omits some. The table shows roughly 99,000 clones, with 86% occurring only once. This material consisted of PBMCs, taken 255 days after intestinal transplant. These receptors came from a human patient who received an intestinal transplant, so some T cells may come from the graft donor. The CDR3 runs from the conserved cysteine through the conserved F or W. The D gene is left open where the match is weak. Clone size is shown for a subset of rows, as once, few, many or a class of expanded clone.

.	TRBJ1-5	.	TRBV7-9	CASSSDTGQPQHF	TGTGCCAGCAGCTCGGACACGGGTCAGCCCCAGCATTTT
TRBD2	TRBJ2-3	.	TRBV2	CASRQTSGRADTQYF	TGTGCCAGCAGACAGACTAGCGGGAGGGCAGATACGCAGTATTTT
.	TRBJ2-6	.	TRBV9	CASSFSSLTSGANVLTF	TGTGCCAGCAGCTTCTCATCCCTTACCTCTGGGGCCAACGTCCTGACTTTC
TRBD1	TRBJ1-1	.	TRBV29-1	CSVRTGGTEAFF	TGCAGCGTTCGGACAGGGGGTACTGAAGCTTTCTTT
.	TRBJ1-1	.	TRBV19	CASSIQGFGVAFF	TGTGCCAGTAGTATCCAGGGCTTTGGGGTTGCTTTCTTT
.	TRBJ2-5	.	TRBV29-1	CSVTLNSFPQETQYF	TGCAGCGTTACCCTAAACTCCTTTCCTCAAGAGACCCAGTACTTC
TRBD1	TRBJ2-7	.	TRBV29-1	CSVALTGDEQYF	TGCAGCGTGGCCCTGACAGGGGACGAGCAGTACTTC
TRBD1	TRBJ2-2	.	TRBV19	CASSKGQTLLNTGELFF	TGTGCCAGTAGTAAGGGACAGACCCTGCTGAACACCGGGGAGCTGTTTTTT
TRBD1	TRBJ1-1	.	TRBV28	CASSLGGARTEAFF	TGTGCCAGCAGTCTAGGGGGCGCGAGGACTGAAGCTTTCTTT
TRBD2	TRBJ2-6	.	TRBV5-1	CASKGNGGALGANVLTF	TGCGCCAGCAAGGGGAACGGGGGGGCGCTCGGGGCCAACGTCCTGACTTTC
.	TRBJ1-5	.	TRBV2	CASKPGTTRMEPQHF	TGTGCCAGCAAACCCGGGACAACTCGGATGGAGCCCCAGCATTTT
TRBD1	TRBJ2-1	.	TRBV7-2	CASSLDSRQGHNEQFF	TGTGCCAGCAGCTTAGACTCTAGACAGGGTCATAATGAGCAGTTCTTC
TRBD1	TRBJ2-6	.	TRBV28	CASSVDRELTGANVLTF	TGTGCCAGCAGCGTTGACAGGGAGTTAACTGGGGCCAACGTCCTGACTTTC
.	TRBJ1-2	.	TRBV28	CASSFAGEYGYTF	TGTGCCAGCAGTTTTGCGGGGGAATATGGCTACACCTTC
TRBD1	TRBJ2-5	.	TRBV29-1	CSVLGGVLETQYF	TGCAGCGTCCTAGGGGGCGTCTTGGAGACCCAGTACTTC
.	TRBJ1-1	.	TRBV27	CASSTNPNTEAFF	TGTGCCAGCAGCACGAATCCGAACACTGAAGCTTTCTTT
.	TRBJ1-4	.	TRBV2	CASRASTNEKLFF	TGTGCCAGCAGAGCCTCAACTAATGAAAAACTGTTTTTT
TRBD1	TRBJ1-3	few	TRBV5-1	CASSLADRVSGNTIYF	TGCGCCAGCAGCTTGGCCGACAGGGTATCGGGAAACACCATATATTTT
.	TRBJ2-1	.	TRBV13	CASSLVDAGYNEQFF	TGTGCCAGCAGCTTAGTGGACGCCGGATACAATGAGCAGTTCTTC
TRBD2	TRBJ2-3	.	TRBV6-6	CASSSQLAGKTDTQYF	TGTGCCAGCAGTTCTCAACTAGCGGGGAAAACGGATACGCAGTATTTT
TRBD2	TRBJ2-1	.	TRBV11-2	CASSPRTGGDFGRDEQFF	TGTGCCAGCAGCCCCCGAACCGGCGGAGATTTCGGGAGGGATGAGCAGTTCTTC
.	TRBJ2-3	.	TRBV14	CASSQGLASGTDTQYF	TGTGCCAGCAGCCAAGGCCTAGCGTCTGGCACAGATACGCAGTATTTT
TRBD1	TRBJ2-5	.	TRBV6-1	CATSRDRVETQYF	TGTGCCACTTCTCGGGACAGGGTAGAGACCCAGTACTTC
.	TRBJ1-2	.	TRBV25-1	CASSDPGGTYYGYTF	TGTGCCAGCAGTGACCCCGGGGGGACGTACTATGGCTACACCTTC
TRBD1	TRBJ1-1	.	TRBV5-1	CASSSGTGTTEAFF	TGCGCCAGCAGCTCCGGGACAGGGACCACTGAAGCTTTCTTT
.	TRBJ2-2	.	TRBV28	CASSLGGLAVPTGELFF	TGTGCCAGCAGTTTAGGGGGCCTAGCGGTACCCACCGGGGAGCTGTTTTTT
.	TRBJ1-4	.	TRBV4-2	CASSQVGQINEKLFF	TGTGCCAGCAGCCAAGTCGGCCAGATTAATGAAAAACTGTTTTTT
.	TRBJ1-2	.	TRBV21-1	CASSKGTAPDTNYGYTF	TGTGCCAGCAGCAAAGGGACAGCTCCAGACACTAACTATGGCTACACCTTC
.	TRBJ2-2	.	TRBV11-2	CALPRAGTGELFF	TGTGCCTTACCTCGCGCGGGCACCGGGGAGCTGTTTTTT
.	TRBJ2-7	.	TRBV7-9	CASSQRAARNNYEQYF	TGTGCCAGCAGCCAACGGGCGGCAAGGAACAACTACGAGCAGTACTTC
.	TRBJ2-3	once	TRBV7-9	CASSLEGLVSTDTQYF	TGTGCCAGCAGCTTAGAAGGGCTGGTAAGCACAGATACGCAGTATTTT
.	TRBJ2-5	.	TRBV5-1	CASSSPNIAAQPEETQYF	TGCGCCAGCAGCTCCCCGAATATAGCGGCCCAGCCCGAAGAGACCCAGTACTTC
TRBD1	TRBJ2-1	.	TRBV7-7	CASSLGPVTGDAYNEQFF	TGTGCTAGCAGCTTAGGCCCAGTGACAGGGGATGCGTACAATGAGCAGTTCTTC
.	TRBJ1-1	.	TRBV28	CASSLLLGEAFF	TGTGCCAGCAGTTTATTGCTAGGTGAAGCTTTCTTT
.	TRBJ2-2	.	TRBV4-1	CASGRGQGGELFF	TGCGCCAGCGGGCGGGGGCAGGGAGGGGAGCTGTTTTTT
TRBD1	TRBJ1-2	.	TRBV5-6	CASSPGQGSYGYTF	TGTGCCAGCAGCCCCGGACAGGGGAGTTATGGCTACACCTTC
.	TRBJ2-7	.	TRBV19	CASSIPAGAEQYF	TGTGCCAGTAGTATACCTGCGGGGGCCGAGCAGTACTTC